This T cell receptor (beta chain) was identified in a study of T cells after yellow fever vaccination. Looking at the study overall: SMART-Seq v4 Ultra Low Input served to prepare low-cell-number fractions.

Study-wide results and caveats: In FACS-sorted repertoires, abundant clonotypes from the bulk population could appear as contaminants. Most primary-vaccination clones reappeared after the booster (approximately 95% CD4, roughly 88% CD8).

Template switching by 5'RACE produced TCR cDNA, adding a universal primer site and UMIs. TCRdb re-derived calls from the 5' RACE reads in MiXCR, one entry per CDR3 protein. The data show 300,000 or so distinct CDR3 sequences, roughly 8% seen once. There are a few counts of this clonotype. Its antigen is still unknown. V was trimmed by 5 bases and J by 0 bases, leaving 16 bases between them. Germline CDR1 reads SEHNR; CDR2 reads FQNEAQ (reference sequence). This CDR3 region has 16 residues. The sequence was obtained from a man younger than 35 who received the YFV17D yellow fever vaccine. The genes are TRBV7-9 and TRBJ2-5; D tentatively reads TRBD1 or TRBD2 (5 bases each). This sample comprised PBMCs, obtained around 45 days after the first yellow fever vaccination. The CDR3 region is CASSLPGTENQETQYF. The CDR3 DNA follows: TGTGCCAGCAGCCTCCCCGGGACGGAAAACCAAGAGACCCAGTACTTC. Using reference TRBV7-9 and TRBJ2-5 for the parts outside the CDR3, the full variable domain is DTGVSQNPRHKITKRGQNVTFRCDPISEHNRLYWYRQTLGQGPEFLTYFQNEAQLEKSRLLSDRFSAERPKGSFSTLEIQRTEQGDSAMYLCASSLPGTENQETQYFGPGTRLLVL.